A selection of T cell receptor beta chains follows, all from one sample in a study of blood T cell repertoires in COVID-19. TCRdb's copy holds only in-frame clones and misses some; the assay was immunoSEQ multiplex PCR. The sample has some 200,000 clones; more than 80% are singletons. The source material was peripheral blood. Receptors originate from an elderly woman with COVID-19, enrolled during active disease. The CDR3 runs from the conserved cysteine through the conserved F or W. The D gene is left open where the match is weak. Rows may omit the clone size; those that give it use once, few, many or a size class.

d_call j_call v_call clone_size cdr3_aa cdr3_nt
. TRBJ2-1 TRBV29-1 . CSVLGVQSSYNEQFF TGCAGCGTTCTGGGCGTCCAAAGCTCCTACAATGAGCAGTTCTTC
TRBD1 TRBJ1-5 TRBV28 . CASRSGTANQPQHF TGTGCCAGCAGGTCCGGGACAGCAAATCAGCCCCAGCATTTT
. TRBJ2-3 TRBV7-3 . CASTWGGLRGTDTQYF TGTGCCAGCACCTGGGGGGGGCTAAGGGGCACAGATACGCAGTATTTT
TRBD1 TRBJ2-5 TRBV11-2 . CASSSTTGWQETQYF TGTGCCAGCAGCAGCACGACAGGGTGGCAAGAGACCCAGTACTTC
TRBD1 TRBJ2-1 TRBV5-1 once CASSLGGGGQGNNEQFF TGCGCCAGCAGCTTGGGAGGAGGGGGACAGGGGAACAATGAGCAGTTCTTC
TRBD1 TRBJ1-1 TRBV4-2 . CASSQPSGQGAGGAFF TGTGCCAGCAGCCAACCCTCCGGACAGGGGGCGGGGGGAGCTTTCTTT
. TRBJ2-7 TRBV7-9 . CASSLQGYEQYF TGTGCCAGCAGCTTACAGGGGTACGAGCAGTACTTC
. TRBJ1-3 TRBV5-4 few CASSQTPSGNTIYF TGTGCCAGCAGCCAGACACCCTCTGGAAACACCATATATTTT
TRBD1 TRBJ2-1 TRBV11-2 few CASSLGTGGDEQFF TGTGCCAGCAGCTTAGGGACAGGGGGGGATGAGCAGTTCTTC
TRBD2 TRBJ2-3 TRBV19 . CASSPRLAGGTDTQYF TGTGCCAGTAGCCCCCGACTAGCGGGGGGCACAGATACGCAGTATTTT
TRBD1 TRBJ2-7 TRBV6-5 . CASRGTGSYEQYF TGTGCCAGCAGAGGGACAGGAAGCTACGAGCAGTACTTC
. TRBJ1-5 TRBV2 . CASSEATGGTPQHF TGTGCCAGCAGTGAAGCCACCGGTGGGACACCCCAGCATTTT
TRBD1 TRBJ2-7 TRBV7-2 . CASRFRDRSSYEQYF TGTGCCAGCAGGTTCCGGGACAGGAGCTCCTACGAGCAGTACTTC
TRBD1 TRBJ1-4 TRBV19 . CASSITGEREKLFF TGTGCCAGTAGTATAACAGGGGAGCGGGAAAAACTGTTTTTT
TRBD1 TRBJ2-3 TRBV5-1 . CASSSGTGSADTQYF TGCGCCAGCAGCTCCGGGACAGGGAGTGCAGATACGCAGTATTTT
TRBD1 TRBJ2-2 TRBV6-5 . CATGRTGDDTGELFF TGTGCGACAGGACGGACAGGGGATGACACCGGGGAGCTGTTTTTT
TRBD1 TRBJ2-7 TRBV5-1 . CASSLEVDRGTYEQYF TGCGCCAGCAGCTTGGAAGTGGACAGGGGGACGTACGAGCAGTACTTC
. TRBJ1-5 TRBV6-6 . CASSDKGVRQPQHF TGTGCCAGCAGTGATAAGGGAGTGCGGCAGCCCCAGCATTTT
. TRBJ1-4 TRBV5-1 . CASSPLSRGGNEKLFF TGCGCCAGCAGCCCACTATCCCGGGGGGGTAATGAAAAACTGTTTTTT
. TRBJ2-5 TRBV6-5 . CASRRETQYF TGTGCCAGCAGGAGGGAGACCCAGTACTTC
. TRBJ2-5 TRBV2 . CASEFRDRETQYF TGTGCCAGCGAGTTCAGGGATCGGGAGACCCAGTACTTC
. TRBJ1-2 TRBV28 . CASSPPGSKIYGYTF TGTGCCAGCAGTCCCCCGGGGTCCAAGATCTATGGCTACACCTTC
TRBD1 TRBJ1-5 TRBV28 . CASSKTGGIKPQHF TGTGCCAGCAGCAAAACAGGGGGTATCAAGCCCCAGCATTTT
TRBD1 TRBJ1-1 TRBV10-3 once CAISETGGTEAFF TGTGCCATCAGTGAAACAGGGGGCACTGAAGCTTTCTTT
. TRBJ1-2 TRBV2 . CASSRTRVGYGYTF TGTGCCAGCAGCCGGACACGGGTCGGCTATGGCTACACCTTC
. TRBJ2-7 TRBV7-8 once CASSLDRAYEQYF TGTGCCAGCAGCTTAGACAGGGCCTACGAGCAGTACTTC
. TRBJ2-6 TRBV18 once CASSSKGRHSGANVLTF TGTGCCAGCTCATCAAAGGGGCGGCACTCTGGGGCCAACGTCCTGACTTTC
TRBD2 TRBJ2-3 TRBV5-1 . CASSPAGGSLTDTQYF TGCGCCAGCAGCCCAGCAGGCGGGAGTCTCACAGATACGCAGTATTTT
. TRBJ1-3 TRBV2 . CASRVDSSGNTIYF TGTGCCAGCAGGGTTGACTCCTCTGGAAACACCATATATTTT
. TRBJ2-4 TRBV7-2 . CASSPMRAKNIQYF TGTGCCAGCAGCCCGATGAGGGCCAAAAACATTCAGTACTTC
TRBD2 TRBJ2-7 TRBV6-1 . CASSELGGGASEQYF TGTGCCAGCAGTGAACTGGGCGGGGGGGCATCCGAGCAGTACTTC
. TRBJ2-3 TRBV18 . CASSPQDRRADTQYF TGTGCCAGCTCACCACAGGACAGAAGGGCAGATACGCAGTATTTT
. TRBJ2-1 TRBV10-3 . CAISEPGLTSYNEQFF TGTGCCATCAGTGAGCCCGGACTCACTTCGTACAATGAGCAGTTCTTC
. TRBJ1-2 TRBV24-1 few CATSDGGFGGYTF TGTGCCACCAGTGATGGAGGATTCGGAGGCTACACCTTC
. TRBJ2-2 TRBV6-6 . CASTRQETYTGELFF TGTGCCAGCACCAGACAGGAGACTTACACCGGGGAGCTGTTTTTT
TRBD1 TRBJ2-5 TRBV6-4 . CASGKTGVAETQYF TGTGCCAGCGGGAAGACAGGGGTGGCTGAGACCCAGTACTTC
TRBD1 TRBJ2-7 TRBV6-5 . CASSYGAGGVGEQYF TGTGCCAGCAGTTACGGTGCAGGGGGTGTGGGCGAGCAGTACTTC
. TRBJ2-7 TRBV6-5 once CASSSDSTYEQYF TGTGCCAGCAGTTCCGACAGTACCTACGAGCAGTACTTC
. TRBJ1-5 TRBV19 . CASSTRAGFDGNQPQHF TGTGCCAGTAGTACCCGAGCGGGTTTCGATGGCAATCAGCCCCAGCATTTT
TRBD1 TRBJ1-2 TRBV23-1 . CASSTRTGTNYGYTF TGCGCCAGCAGTACCCGGACAGGTACTAACTATGGCTACACCTTC
. TRBJ1-3 TRBV7-9 . CASSTHDTFSGNTIYF TGTGCCAGCAGCACCCACGACACTTTCTCTGGAAACACCATATATTTT
TRBD1 TRBJ1-3 TRBV3-1/TRBV3-2 few CASSRFRDSSGNTIYF TGTGCCAGCAGCCGATTCCGGGACAGCTCTGGAAACACCATATATTTT
. TRBJ1-4 TRBV11-2 . CASSLRDFNEKLFF TGTGCCAGCAGCTTGAGGGACTTTAATGAAAAACTGTTTTTT
TRBD2 TRBJ2-2 TRBV27 . CASSYAGTRTGELFF TGTGCCAGCAGCTACGCCGGGACTAGGACCGGGGAGCTGTTTTTT
TRBD1 TRBJ2-5 TRBV5-1 . CASSPGQGRGETQYF TGCGCCAGCAGTCCCGGACAGGGTCGAGGAGAGACCCAGTACTTC
. TRBJ2-5 TRBV9 . CASSVVGLNSGEQYF TGTGCCAGCAGCGTAGTCGGACTGAACTCGGGGGAGCAGTACTTC
. TRBJ1-1 TRBV18 . CASSYMNTEAFF TGTGCCAGCTCATACATGAACACTGAAGCTTTCTTT